This T cell receptor beta chain was observed in a study of control samples from healthy donors and cancer patients. CDR1 is MNHNS, CDR2 SASEGT, per germline. The CDR3 loop spans 14 amino acids. V gave up 1 base and J gave up 4 bases, with 7 bases separating them. Generated by immunoSEQ multiplex PCR, the TCRdb table keeps only in-frame clones and is missing some. This sample yields over 150,000 clones, of which nearly 96% are seen a single time; 0.95% to 1.1% belongs to the top ten. The source material was blood. This clonotype originated in a woman in her twenties or thirties in good health. The chain combines TRBV6-1 with TRBJ2-2; D is undetermined. In DNA form, the CDR3 reads TGTGCCAGCAGTGAAGGCCCGTCCACCGGGGAGCTGTTTTTT. Its translation is CASSEGPSTGELFF.